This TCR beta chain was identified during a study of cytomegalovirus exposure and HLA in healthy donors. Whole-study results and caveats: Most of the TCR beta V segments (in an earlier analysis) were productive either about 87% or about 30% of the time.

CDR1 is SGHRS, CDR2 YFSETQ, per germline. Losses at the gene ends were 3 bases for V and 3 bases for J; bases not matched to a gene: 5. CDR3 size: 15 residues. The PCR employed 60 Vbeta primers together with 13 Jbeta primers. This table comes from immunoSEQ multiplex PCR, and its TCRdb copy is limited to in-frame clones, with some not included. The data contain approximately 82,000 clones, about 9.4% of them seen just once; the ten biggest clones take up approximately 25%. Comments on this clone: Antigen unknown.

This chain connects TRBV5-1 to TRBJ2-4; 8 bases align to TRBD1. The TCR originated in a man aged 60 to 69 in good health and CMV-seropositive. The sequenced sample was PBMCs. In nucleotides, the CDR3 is TGCGCCAGCAGCTCGTTACAGGGGGGCAAAAACATTCAGTACTTC. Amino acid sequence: CASSSLQGGKNIQYF.